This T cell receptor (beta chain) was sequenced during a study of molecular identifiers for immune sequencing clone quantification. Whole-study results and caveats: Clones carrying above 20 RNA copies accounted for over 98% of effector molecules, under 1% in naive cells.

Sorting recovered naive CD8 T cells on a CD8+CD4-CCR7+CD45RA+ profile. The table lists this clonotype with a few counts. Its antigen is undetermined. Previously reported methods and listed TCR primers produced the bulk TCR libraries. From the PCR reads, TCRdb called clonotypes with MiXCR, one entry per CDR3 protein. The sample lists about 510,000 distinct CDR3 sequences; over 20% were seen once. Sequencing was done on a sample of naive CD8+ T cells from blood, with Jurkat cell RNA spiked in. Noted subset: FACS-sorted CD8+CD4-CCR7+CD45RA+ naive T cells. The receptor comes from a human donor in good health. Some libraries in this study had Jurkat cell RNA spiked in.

In DNA form, the CDR3 reads TGCGCCAGCAGCCAACCGGGGACAGGGGAGACCCAGTACTTC. Amino acid sequence: CASSQPGTGETQYF. The chain joins TRBV5-1 to TRBJ2-5; 9 bases are a match to TRBD1. V trimming: 4 bases; J trimming: 5 bases; junction bases outside the gene matches: 6. The germline V gene encodes CDR1 SGHRS and CDR2 YFSETQ. CDR3 length: 14 residues.